Listed here is a single TCR beta chain. Study processing details: The authors estimated nucleated cell counts from reference gene primer amplification. Data came from immunoSEQ multiplex PCR; TCRdb stores just in-frame clones and leaves some out. V and J calls and clone size are those listed in that table; D and trimming were worked out from the DNA. Among some 150,000 clones listed, 65% to 90% were seen once. These data belong to a study of blood T cell repertoires in COVID-19. Looking at the study overall: Both acute and convalescent COVID-19 samples were obtained from the United States, Italy and Spain. From T cells, B-cell-depleted T cells, or PBMCs came the material, which was cDNA or gDNA.

There are 13 residues in the CDR3. Trimming left V 2 bases short and J 3 bases short, with 8 bases between. Germline V CDR1 and CDR2: GTSNPN, SVGIG (reference sequence). Sequenced sample: peripheral blood. The chain has TRBV30 and TRBJ1-5; D is ambiguous. The TCR comes from a man aged 45-60 years with acute or convalescent COVID-19. The CDR3 DNA sequence: TGTGCCTGGAGTCCGCAGGTCAATCAGCCCCAGCATTTT. Amino acids: CAWSPQVNQPQHF.